This T cell receptor (beta chain) was documented in a study of control samples from healthy donors and cancer patients. The data were produced by immunoSEQ multiplex PCR, yet TCRdb's version contains in-frame clones alone and is incomplete. Of around 180,000 clones listed, 94% are singletons. Germline V gene lookup returns CDR1 SNHLY and CDR2 FYNNEI. The CDR3 is 16 amino acids. V lost 6 bases, J lost 2 bases, and 11 bases stayed unmatched. The TCR comes from a woman between 18 and 29 years old in good health. V is TRBV2 and J is TRBJ2-3; 7 bases are a match to TRBD2. The sequencing sample was made of blood. CDR3 bases: TGTGCCAGCAGCCCGACGCTAGCGGACCACACAGATACGCAGTATTTT. It specifies CASSPTLADHTDTQYF.